These 6 T cell receptor beta chains originate from one sample sequenced in a study of cytomegalovirus exposure and HLA in healthy donors. The PCR employed 60 Vbeta primers together with 13 Jbeta primers. Sequenced by immunoSEQ multiplex PCR; TCRdb stores in-frame clones only, minus some. The data contain 35,000 to 50,000 clones, roughly half of them singletons. What was sequenced was PBMCs. Source of these receptors: a human donor in good health.

This clone was seen a single time. The gene calls are TRBV7-3 and TRBJ2-3; 9 bases agree with TRBD2. Germline trimming cut 9 bases from V and 4 bases from J; bases unmatched to any gene: 8. The CDR3 sequence is 14 residues long. Per germline, CDR1 SGHTA and CDR2 FQGTGA. The CDR3 sequence: CASGTSIKADTQYF. The CDR3 region has the DNA TGTGCCAGTGGGACTAGCATAAAGGCAGATACGCAGTATTTT.

The rearrangement joins TRBV29-1 to TRBJ1-2; D may be TRBD1 (5 bases). The length of the CDR3 is 14 residues. CDR1 SQVTM and CDR2 ANQGSEA come from the germline V gene. The V gene lost 4 bases and the J gene lost 2 bases, with 14 bases spanning the gap. The CDR3 DNA follows: TGCAGCGTTGGCGGGACGGATGCGAACTATGGCTACACCTTC. It codes for CSVGGTDANYGYTF. The complete variable domain, with remaining parts taken from reference TRBV29-1 and TRBJ1-2, reads SAVISQKPSRDICQRGTSLTIQCQVDSQVTMMFWYRQQPGQSLTLIATANQGSEATYESGFVIDKFPISRPNLTFSTLTVSNMSPEDSSIYLCSVGGTDANYGYTFGSGTRLTVV.

This chain joins TRBV28 and TRBJ1-1; perhaps TRBD1 as D (6 bases). This CDR3 is built from 16 residues. V lost 7 bases to trimming and J lost 1 base, with 19 bases between them. The germline V gene has CDR1 MDHEN and CDR2 SYDVKM. The CDR3 sequence is CASIVGGETQNTEAFF. CDR3 DNA sequence: TGTGCCAGCATCGTAGGGGGGGAGACGCAGAACACTGAAGCTTTCTTT.

V usage is TRBV18 and J usage is TRBJ2-5; 9 bases are shared with TRBD2. CDR3 length: 14 residues. V gave up 6 bases and J gave up 2 bases; unmatched junction bases: 4. Germline assignment: CDR1 KGHSH and CDR2 LQKENI. In DNA form, the CDR3 reads TGTGCCAGCTCCCCTAGCGGGGCACAAGAGACCCAGTACTTC. It codes for CASSPSGAQETQYF.

This clone was seen a few times. The chain is built from TRBV6-5 and TRBJ2-7; D is perhaps TRBD2 (6 bases). The V end was cut by 8 bases, the J end by 9 bases, with 26 bases between. Per the germline V gene, CDR1 is MNHEY and CDR2 is SVGAGI. The CDR3 contains 15 residues. The CDR3 loop reads CASGRTQSRALGQYF. CDR3 DNA sequence: TGTGCCAGCGGGAGGACCCAAAGCAGGGCACTGGGGCAGTACTTC.

This chain connects TRBV5-1 to TRBJ2-5; TRBD1 matches at 7 bases. From germline, CDR1 is SGHRS and CDR2 YFSETQ. V shed 6 bases, J shed 1 base, and the junction held 6 bases outside the gene matches. The CDR3 spans 14 residues. The CDR3, as DNA: TGCGCCAGCACCAGATGGACAGGCCAAGAGACCCAGTACTTC. Protein product: CASTRWTGQETQYF.